One sample yielded the 22 T cell receptor beta chains listed below, sequenced in a study of blood T cells in healthy people across ages. PCR was performed a second time for about 7 to 12 cycles using a sample-barcoded 5' primer and a J-beta primer mix. One entry per CDR3 protein results from TCRdb running MiXCR on the 5' RACE reads. The sample lists more than 800,000 distinct CDR3 sequences; roughly 45% were seen once. Material for sequencing was blood. These TCRs come from a woman aged 60 to 75 in good health.

The V call is TRBV5-4, the J call TRBJ2-1, with 12 bases matching TRBD2. V was pared by 0 bases and J by 10 bases, with 8 bases of the junction left unmatched. Per the germline V gene, CDR1 is SGHNT and CDR2 is YYREEE (reference sequence). This CDR3 contains 16 residues. DNA for the CDR3: TGTGCCAGCAGCTTGGTGGCTAGCGGGAGGGGCGACGAGCAGTTCTTC. Its translation is CASSLVASGRGDEQFF.

This chain joins TRBV28 and TRBJ2-7; D remains ambiguous. Germline assignment: CDR1 MDHEN and CDR2 SYDVKM. Trimming took off 1 base at V and 7 bases at J, with 11 bases between the two ends. The CDR3 covers 13 residues. CDR3 loop: CASSLSWTREQYF. The CDR3 nucleotides read TGTGCCAGCAGTTTATCCTGGACCAGGGAGCAGTACTTC.

This clonotype came up a few times. CDR3 DNA sequence: TGCAGCGGGGACGGCTCTGGCTACACCTTC. Translation gives CSGDGSGYTF. The chain links TRBV29-1 to TRBJ1-2; D is possibly TRBD1 (5 bases). This CDR3 spans 10 amino acids. Trimming shortened V by 7 bases and J by 7 bases, and 10 bases separated the two germline ends. Germline-derived CDR1 and CDR2 are SQVTM and ANQGSEA.

The CDR3 region is CASSPGQGAWYGYTF. The CDR3 DNA sequence: TGTGCCAGCAGCCCTGGACAGGGGGCGTGGTATGGCTACACCTTC. The chain is built from TRBV11-2 and TRBJ1-2; 11 bases align to TRBD1. The CDR3 loop spans 15 amino acids. Trimming at V came to 5 bases and at J to 5 bases, leaving 7 bases not matched to a gene. Germline-derived CDR1 and CDR2 are SGHAT and FQNNGV.

The chain carries TRBV4-1 and TRBJ2-4, with D possibly matching TRBD1 (6 bases). The J call is uncertain, as TRBJ2-7 better fits the DNA end. The CDR3 runs to 16 residues. Germline V gives CDR1 MGHRA, CDR2 YSYEKL. The DNA of the CDR3 is TGCGCCAGCAGCCAAGACAGGGGACGATTTGGGGACGAGCAGTACTTC. Protein sequence: CASSQDRGRFGDEQYF.

The V call is TRBV5-1, the J call TRBJ2-3; 12 nucleotides agree with TRBD2. Germline CDR1 and CDR2: SGHRS and YFSETQ. J gave up 5 bases and V 0 bases, and 10 bases lay outside the gene matches. The CDR3 covers 18 residues. For the CDR3, the DNA is TGCGCCAGCAGCTTGGGTCTAGCGGGAGGGCCAAGCGGAGATACGCAGTATTTT. Its protein is CASSLGLAGGPSGDTQYF.

Only a few counts were recorded for this clonotype. This chain connects TRBV20-1 to TRBJ2-1; the match to TRBD1 covers 8 bases. V lost 6 bases, J lost 8 bases, and 6 bases stayed unmatched. The CDR3 runs to 12 residues. CDR1 and CDR2 (germline): DFQATT, SNEGSKA (reference sequence). This CDR3 is CSATTGEDEQFF. The CDR3 region has the DNA TGCAGTGCAACGACAGGGGAAGATGAGCAGTTCTTC.

The gene calls are TRBV7-8 and TRBJ1-4; D remains ambiguous. CDR1 and CDR2 (germline): SGHVS, FQNEAQ. This CDR3 comprises 15 residues. The V and J ends lost 7 bases and 7 bases respectively, with 19 bases between them. The CDR3 coding sequence is TGTGCCAGCACCCCCTCGAGGGCGGATCGTGAAAAACTGTTTTTT. As protein: CASTPSRADREKLFF.

This clonotype was observed many times. CDR3 in amino acids: CASSLRTSGMGEQYF. In DNA, the CDR3 is TGTGCCAGCAGTCTTAGGACTAGCGGGATGGGTGAGCAGTACTTC. The rearrangement uses TRBV27 and TRBJ2-5; 12 bases align to TRBD2. The CDR3 is 15 amino acids. CDR1 and CDR2 (germline): MNHEY, SMNVEV (reference sequence). V shed 5 bases and J 11 bases; nucleotides not matched to a gene: 12.

This clonotype was counted only a few times. This chain links TRBV4-2 with TRBJ2-1, with D perhaps assigned TRBD1 or TRBD2 (5 bases each). V lost 1 base, J lost 5 bases, and 12 bases lay in between. Per germline, CDR1 LGHNA and CDR2 YNFKEQ. This CDR3 is built from 15 residues. CDR3 bases: TGTGCCAGCAGCCAAGTGGGGACCTCGAACAATGAGCAGTTCTTC. Its translation: CASSQVGTSNNEQFF.

This clonotype was counted many times. J is TRBJ2-1 and V is TRBV10-1; 11 positions agree with TRBD2. The CDR3 runs 12 residues. The germline gives CDR1 WNHNN, CDR2 SYGVQD (reference sequence). V was pared by 10 bases and J by 6 bases, with 2 bases of the junction left unmatched. CDR3 DNA: TGCGCCATCCTAGCGGGAGGCAATGAGCAGTTCTTC. This gives the protein CAILAGGNEQFF.

This clonotype occurred a few times. This chain uses TRBV4-2 with TRBJ2-7, with 13 bases fitting TRBD2. Germline V gene data show CDR1 as LGHNA and CDR2 as YNFKEQ. The V segment lost 3 bases and the J segment 2 bases; nucleotides outside the gene matches: 4. CDR3 length equals 16 residues. CDR3 sequence: CASSHGTSGVAYEQYF. CDR3 DNA: TGTGCCAGCAGCCATGGGACTAGCGGGGTGGCCTACGAGCAGTACTTC.

This clonotype was counted between two and nine times. The rearrangement joins TRBV6-1 to TRBJ2-7, with a tentative D call TRBD1 (6 bases). The J call may be faulty, since TRBJ2-5 better matches the DNA end. This CDR3 has 15 residues. Germline V lookup: CDR1 MNHNS, CDR2 SASEGT. CDR3 protein: CASSESGASAETQYF. CDR3 nucleotide sequence: TGTGCCAGCAGTGAGTCAGGGGCTTCGGCAGAGACCCAGTACTTC.

The J gene is TRBJ2-1, the V gene TRBV27, with D maybe TRBD2 (5 bases). Trimming stripped 5 bases from V and 8 bases from J, with 16 bases between. This CDR3 spans 14 amino acids. In germline, CDR1 is MNHEY, CDR2 SMNVEV (reference sequence). CDR3: CASSVLPGWDEQFF. CDR3 DNA sequence: TGTGCCAGCAGTGTGTTACCGGGATGGGATGAGCAGTTCTTC.

The chain combines TRBV15 with TRBJ2-5, with a weak D call TRBD1 (6 bases). The germline CDR1 and CDR2 sequences are LNHNV and YYDKDF (reference sequence). Trimming left V 0 bases short and J 6 bases short, with 11 bases between. The CDR3 length is 14 residues. The CDR3 DNA is TGTGCCACCAGCAGAGACCTCCAGGGGAAGACCCAGTACTTC. Its translation is CATSRDLQGKTQYF.

This clonotype was counted between two and nine times. The chain carries TRBV29-1 and TRBJ2-7; TRBD1 matches at 11 bases. The germline V gene has CDR1 SQVTM and CDR2 ANQGSEA. The V segment lost 7 bases and the J segment 4 bases; nucleotides outside the gene matches: 6. The CDR3 is 13 amino acids. The CDR3 is CSGGTGGGYEQYF. The CDR3 DNA reads TGCAGCGGCGGGACAGGGGGGGGTTACGAGCAGTACTTC.

J is TRBJ2-3 and V is TRBV29-1, with 9 bases identical to TRBD1. From germline, CDR1 is SQVTM and CDR2 ANQGSEA. This CDR3 spans 19 amino acids. V shed 1 base, J shed 2 bases, and the junction held 16 bases outside the gene matches. CDR3 protein: CSVEARMGWTGAITDTQYF. In DNA form, the CDR3 reads TGCAGCGTTGAAGCGAGGATGGGCTGGACAGGGGCGATCACAGATACGCAGTATTTT.

The rearrangement joins TRBV28 to TRBJ2-3; a weak D match, TRBD1 (7 bases). V lost 4 bases and J lost 2, with 13 bases in between. CDR1 and CDR2 from the germline V gene are MDHEN and SYDVKM. The CDR3 extends over 15 amino acids. In nucleotides, the CDR3 is TGTGCCAGCAGTTGCGCGGGACAGCACACAGATACGCAGTATTTT. Residues: CASSCAGQHTDTQYF.

This clonotype has only a few counts. V usage is TRBV9 and J usage is TRBJ1-1; D is uncertain. Germline V gene data show CDR1 as SGDLS and CDR2 as YYNGEE. Trimming left V 0 bases short and J 8 bases short, with 8 bases between. This CDR3 comprises 12 residues. The CDR3 nucleotides are TGTGCCAGCAGCGTAGCTCCCAGAGAAGCTTTCTTT. Its translation: CASSVAPREAFF.

This chain uses TRBV27 with TRBJ2-5, with D possibly TRBD2 on 5 matching bases. Trimming cost V 3 bases and J 7 bases, with 15 bases left between them. The CDR3 contains 14 residues. Germline loops: CDR1 MNHEY, CDR2 SMNVEV (reference sequence). The CDR3 loop is CASSLGRVWGTQYF. The CDR3 DNA reads as TGTGCCAGCAGTTTGGGGAGAGTCTGGGGGACCCAGTACTTC.

The chain carries TRBV19 and TRBJ2-7; TRBD2 might be the D (5 bases). CDR3 length equals 13 residues. CDR1 LNHDA and CDR2 SQIVND come from the germline V gene (reference sequence). The V gene lost 6 bases and the J gene lost 8 bases, with 17 bases spanning the gap. As DNA, the CDR3 is TGTGCCAGTAGGTCAGGACTCCTCAACAAGCAGTACTTC. It is translated as CASRSGLLNKQYF.

This clonotype was counted at least ten times. The gene calls are TRBV5-1 and TRBJ2-7; TRBD1 or TRBD2 may be the D gene (5 bases each). CDR1 is SGHRS and CDR2 is YFSETQ in the germline V gene. The CDR3 has 13 residues. V was trimmed by 4 bases and J by 7 bases, leaving 15 bases between them. CDR3 in amino acids: CASSGGPTAEQYF. The DNA of the CDR3 is TGCGCCAGCAGCGGGGGACCAACAGCTGAGCAGTACTTC.